Sequencing of this T cell receptor (beta chain) was carried out in a study of low-dose radiotherapy and immunotherapy resistance in tumors. Across the study: With fractions of 0.5 Gy given every 2 weeks, Cohort 1 accumulated a total of 6.5 Gy. Over 26 weeks, cohort 2 got 1 Gy every two weeks, reaching 13 Gy.

Primers used for first-strand cDNA, a TRAV- and TRBV-specific set, covered both alpha and beta chains. The authors ran around 19 PCR cycles to amplify TCRs with a constant-region primer and V-primer adapter. TCRdb passed the reads through MiXCR, listing each CDR3 protein once. The sample carries tens of thousands of distinct CDR3 sequences, 20% to 25% recorded once. This CDR3 is 13 amino acids long. The V segment lost 6 bases and the J segment 6 bases; nucleotides outside the gene matches: 5. Germline assignment: CDR1 LNHDA and CDR2 SQIVND (reference sequence). Time point specified: after trial treatment. Treatment of the sample: LDRT plus nivolumab, ipilimumab, low-dose cyclophosphamide and aspirin (RACIN trial). Donors received nivolumab, ipilimumab, aspirin, low-dose cyclophosphamide and low-dose radiotherapy. This clonotype was picked up many times.

The TCR comes from a female donor with ovarian cancer. The chain combines TRBV19 with TRBJ1-2, with 9 positions matching TRBD1. This specimen consisted of PBMCs, obtained after low-dose radiotherapy plus immunotherapy. The DNA of the CDR3 is TGTGCCAGTAGGCAACAGGGGGCGCATGGCTACACCTTC. This sequence encodes CASRQQGAHGYTF.